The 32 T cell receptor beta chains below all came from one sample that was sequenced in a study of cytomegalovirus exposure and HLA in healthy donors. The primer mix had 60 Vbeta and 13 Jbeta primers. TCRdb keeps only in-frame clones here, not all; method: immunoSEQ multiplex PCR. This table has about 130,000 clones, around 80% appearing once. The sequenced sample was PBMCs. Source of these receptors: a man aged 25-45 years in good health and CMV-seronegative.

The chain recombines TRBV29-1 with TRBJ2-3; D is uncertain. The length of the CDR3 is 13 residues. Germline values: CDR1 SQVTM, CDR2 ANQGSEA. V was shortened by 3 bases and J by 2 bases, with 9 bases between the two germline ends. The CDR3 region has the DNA TGCAGCGTTGAGGCTAGACCCACAGATACGCAGTATTTT. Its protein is CSVEARPTDTQYF.

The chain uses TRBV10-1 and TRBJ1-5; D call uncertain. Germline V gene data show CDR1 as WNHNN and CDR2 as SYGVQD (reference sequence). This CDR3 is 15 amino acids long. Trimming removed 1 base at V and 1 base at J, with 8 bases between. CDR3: CASSELTNSNQPQHF. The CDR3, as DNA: TGCGCCAGCAGTGAGTTGACAAACAGCAATCAGCCCCAGCATTTT.

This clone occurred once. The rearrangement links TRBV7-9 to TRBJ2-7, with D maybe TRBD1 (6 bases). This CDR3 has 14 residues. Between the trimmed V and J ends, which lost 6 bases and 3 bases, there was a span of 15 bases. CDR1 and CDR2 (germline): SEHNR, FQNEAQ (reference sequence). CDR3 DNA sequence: TGTGCCAGCAGTCAACCCGGACAGCTCTACGAGCAGTACTTC. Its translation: CASSQPGQLYEQYF. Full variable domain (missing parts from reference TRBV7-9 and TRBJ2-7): DTGVSQNPRHKITKRGQNVTFRCDPISEHNRLYWYRQTLGQGPEFLTYFQNEAQLEKSRLLSDRFSAERPKGSFSTLEIQRTEQGDSAMYLCASSQPGQLYEQYFGPGTRLTVT.

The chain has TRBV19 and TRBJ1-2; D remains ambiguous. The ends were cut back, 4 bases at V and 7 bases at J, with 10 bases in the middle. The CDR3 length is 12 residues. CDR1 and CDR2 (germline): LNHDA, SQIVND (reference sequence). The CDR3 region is CASSTGSAGYTF. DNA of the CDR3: TGTGCCAGTAGTACGGGGAGCGCTGGCTACACCTTC.

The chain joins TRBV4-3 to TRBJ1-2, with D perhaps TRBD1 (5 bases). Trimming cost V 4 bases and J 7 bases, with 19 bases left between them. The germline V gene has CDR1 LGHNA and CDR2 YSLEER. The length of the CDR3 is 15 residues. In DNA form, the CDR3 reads TGCGCCAGCAGCCCTGTAATGGACACCGCTAGTGGCTACACCTTC. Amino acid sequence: CASSPVMDTASGYTF.

CDR3 coding DNA: TGTGCCAGCGCTCTCGCGGCGGGGGCCCATTACGAGCAGTACTTC. Protein product: CASALAAGAHYEQYF. The V and J genes are TRBV5-6 and TRBJ2-7; weak D call: TRBD2 (7 bases). Trimming took 7 bases from V and 4 from J, leaving 21 bases between them. Germline CDR1 reads SGHDT; CDR2 reads YYEEEE. This CDR3 region has 15 residues. The variable domain in full, with the rest retrieved from reference TRBV5-6 and TRBJ2-7, is DAGVTQSPTHLIKTRGQQVTLRCSPKSGHDTVSWYQQALGQGPQFIFQYYEEEERQRGNFPDRFSGHQFPNYSSELNVNALLLGDSALYLCASALAAGAHYEQYFGPGTRLTVT.

The CDR3 DNA reads as TGTGCCACCAGCAGCAGACAGGGTATGGACGAGCAGTACTTC. Translation gives CATSSRQGMDEQYF. This rearrangement joins TRBV15 to TRBJ2-7; 7 nucleotides align to TRBD1. This CDR3 region has 14 residues. The J segment lost 5 bases and the V segment lost 3 bases, leaving 7 bases of the junction unmatched. Germline lookup yields CDR1 LNHNV and CDR2 YYDKDF (reference sequence).

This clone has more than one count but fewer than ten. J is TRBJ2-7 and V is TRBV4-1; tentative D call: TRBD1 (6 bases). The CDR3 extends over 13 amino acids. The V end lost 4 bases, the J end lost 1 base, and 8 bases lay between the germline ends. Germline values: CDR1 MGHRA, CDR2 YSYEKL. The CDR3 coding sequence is TGCGCCAGCAGCCCGGACAGTTCCTACGAGCAGTACTTC. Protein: CASSPDSSYEQYF.

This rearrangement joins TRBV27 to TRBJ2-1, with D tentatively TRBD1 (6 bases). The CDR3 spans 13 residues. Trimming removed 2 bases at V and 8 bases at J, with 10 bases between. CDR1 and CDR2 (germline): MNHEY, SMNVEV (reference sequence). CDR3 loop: CASSLTRGHEQFF. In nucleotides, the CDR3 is TGTGCCAGCAGTTTAACCAGGGGTCATGAGCAGTTCTTC.

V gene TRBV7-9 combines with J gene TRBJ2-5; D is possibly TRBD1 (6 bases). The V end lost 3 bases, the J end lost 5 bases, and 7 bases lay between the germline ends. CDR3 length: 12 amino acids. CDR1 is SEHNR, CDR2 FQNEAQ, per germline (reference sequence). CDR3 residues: CASSFQGETQYF. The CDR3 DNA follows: TGTGCCAGCAGCTTCCAGGGGGAGACCCAGTACTTC.

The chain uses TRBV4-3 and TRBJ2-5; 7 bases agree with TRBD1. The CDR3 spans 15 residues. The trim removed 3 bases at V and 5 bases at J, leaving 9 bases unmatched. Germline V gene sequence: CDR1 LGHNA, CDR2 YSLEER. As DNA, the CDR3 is TGCGCCAGCAGCCAGTCAAGGGGGCAGAGGGAGACCCAGTACTTC. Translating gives CASSQSRGQRETQYF.

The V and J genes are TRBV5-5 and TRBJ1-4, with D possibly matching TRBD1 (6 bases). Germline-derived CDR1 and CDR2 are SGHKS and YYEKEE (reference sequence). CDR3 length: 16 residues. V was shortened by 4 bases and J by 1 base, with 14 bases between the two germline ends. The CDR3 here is CASSLAYRETNEKLFF. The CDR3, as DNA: TGTGCCAGCAGCCTCGCATACAGGGAAACTAATGAAAAACTGTTTTTT. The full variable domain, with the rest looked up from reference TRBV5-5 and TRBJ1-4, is DAGVTQSPTHLIKTRGQQVTLRCSPISGHKSVSWYQQVLGQGPQFIFQYYEKEERGRGNFPDRFSARQFPNYSSELNVNALLLGDSALYLCASSLAYRETNEKLFFGSGTQLSVL.

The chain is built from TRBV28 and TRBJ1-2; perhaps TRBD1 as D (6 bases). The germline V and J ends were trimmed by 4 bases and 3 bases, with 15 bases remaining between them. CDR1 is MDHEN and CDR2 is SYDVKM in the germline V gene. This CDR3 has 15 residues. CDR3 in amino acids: CASSYTGTLYYGYTF. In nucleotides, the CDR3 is TGTGCCAGCAGTTATACCGGGACATTATACTATGGCTACACCTTC.

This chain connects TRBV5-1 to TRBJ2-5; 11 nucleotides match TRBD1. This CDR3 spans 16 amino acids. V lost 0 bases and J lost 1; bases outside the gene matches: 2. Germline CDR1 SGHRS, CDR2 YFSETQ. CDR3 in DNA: TGCGCCAGCAGCTTGGCCGGACAGGGGGCCCAAGAGACCCAGTACTTC. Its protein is CASSLAGQGAQETQYF.

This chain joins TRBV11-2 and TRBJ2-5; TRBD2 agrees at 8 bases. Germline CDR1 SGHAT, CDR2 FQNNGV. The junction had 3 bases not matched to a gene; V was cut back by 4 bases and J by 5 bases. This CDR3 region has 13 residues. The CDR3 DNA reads TGTGCCAGCAGCTCGGGACTAGGGGAGACCCAGTACTTC. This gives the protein CASSSGLGETQYF.

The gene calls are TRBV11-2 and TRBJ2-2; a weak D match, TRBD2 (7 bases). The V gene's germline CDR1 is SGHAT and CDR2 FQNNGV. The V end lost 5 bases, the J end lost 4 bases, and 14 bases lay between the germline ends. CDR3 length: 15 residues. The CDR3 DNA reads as TGTGCCAGCAGCGGGGGGCGCGGGGGCACCGGGGAGCTGTTTTTT. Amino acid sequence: CASSGGRGGTGELFF.

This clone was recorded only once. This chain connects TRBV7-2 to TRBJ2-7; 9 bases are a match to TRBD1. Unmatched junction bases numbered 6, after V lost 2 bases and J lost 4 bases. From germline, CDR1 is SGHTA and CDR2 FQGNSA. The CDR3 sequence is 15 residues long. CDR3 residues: CASSLYRTGVYEQYF. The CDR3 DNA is TGTGCCAGCAGCTTATACCGGACAGGGGTGTACGAGCAGTACTTC.

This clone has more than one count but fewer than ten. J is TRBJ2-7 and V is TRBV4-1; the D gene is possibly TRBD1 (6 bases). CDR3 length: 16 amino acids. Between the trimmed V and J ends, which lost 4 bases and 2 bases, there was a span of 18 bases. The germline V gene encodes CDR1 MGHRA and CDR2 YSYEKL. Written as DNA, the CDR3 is TGCGCCAGCAGCCCCGGGCAAGGACAGCCTCCCTACGAGCAGTACTTC. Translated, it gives CASSPGQGQPPYEQYF.

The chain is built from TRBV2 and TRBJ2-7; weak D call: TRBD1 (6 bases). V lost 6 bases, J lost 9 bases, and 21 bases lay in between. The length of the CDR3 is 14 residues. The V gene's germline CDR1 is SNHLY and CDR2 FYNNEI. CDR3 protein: CASRKTGTIRWQYF. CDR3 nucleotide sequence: TGTGCCAGCAGGAAGACAGGAACCATACGATGGCAGTACTTC. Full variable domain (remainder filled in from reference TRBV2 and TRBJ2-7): EPEVTQTPSHQVTQMGQEVILRCVPISNHLYFYWYRQILGQKVEFLVSFYNNEISEKSEIFDDQFSVERPDGSNFTLKIRSTKLEDSAMYFCASRKTGTIRWQYFGPGTRLTVT.

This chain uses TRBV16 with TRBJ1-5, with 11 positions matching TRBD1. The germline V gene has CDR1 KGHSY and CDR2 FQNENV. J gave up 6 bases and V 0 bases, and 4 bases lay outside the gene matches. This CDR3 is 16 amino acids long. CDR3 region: CASSQSGQGVPQPQHF. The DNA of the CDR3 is TGTGCCAGCAGCCAATCGGGACAGGGGGTCCCTCAGCCCCAGCATTTT.

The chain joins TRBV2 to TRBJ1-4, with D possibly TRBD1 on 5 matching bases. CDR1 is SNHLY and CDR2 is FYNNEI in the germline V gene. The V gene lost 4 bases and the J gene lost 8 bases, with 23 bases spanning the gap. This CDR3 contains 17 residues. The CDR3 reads CASSVSGLRTRTEKLFF. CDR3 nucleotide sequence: TGTGCCAGCAGTGTATCGGGACTCCGCACCCGTACGGAAAAACTGTTTTTT.

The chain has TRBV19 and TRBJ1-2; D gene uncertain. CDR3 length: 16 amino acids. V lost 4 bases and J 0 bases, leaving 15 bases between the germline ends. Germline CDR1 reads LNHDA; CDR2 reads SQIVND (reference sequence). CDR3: CASSTRREGTNYGYTF. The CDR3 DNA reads TGTGCCAGTAGTACCCGGAGGGAGGGCACTAACTATGGCTACACCTTC.

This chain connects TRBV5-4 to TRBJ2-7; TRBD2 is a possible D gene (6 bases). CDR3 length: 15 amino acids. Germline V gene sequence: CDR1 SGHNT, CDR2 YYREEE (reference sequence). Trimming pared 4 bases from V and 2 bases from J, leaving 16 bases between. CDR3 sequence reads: CASSGRDSDAYEQYF. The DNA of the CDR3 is TGTGCCAGCAGCGGCCGGGACTCCGACGCCTACGAGCAGTACTTC. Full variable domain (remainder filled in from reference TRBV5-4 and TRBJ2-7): ETGVTQSPTHLIKTRGQQVTLRCSSQSGHNTVSWYQQALGQGPQFIFQYYREEENGRGNFPPRFSGLQFPNYSSELNVNALELDDSALYLCASSGRDSDAYEQYFGPGTRLTVT.

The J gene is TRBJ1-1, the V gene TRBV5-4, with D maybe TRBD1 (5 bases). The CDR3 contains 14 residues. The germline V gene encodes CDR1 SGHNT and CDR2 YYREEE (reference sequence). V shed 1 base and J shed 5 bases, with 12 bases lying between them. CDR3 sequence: CASSLQGARTEAFF. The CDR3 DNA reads TGTGCCAGCAGCTTGCAAGGGGCGAGGACTGAAGCTTTCTTT.

CDR3 sequence (DNA): TGCGCCAGCAGCATCGGAAGGGGACAGGTTTATGAAAAACTGTTTTTT. Protein sequence: CASSIGRGQVYEKLFF. The V gene is TRBV5-1, the J gene TRBJ1-4, with TRBD1 matching 8 bases. The germline CDR1 and CDR2 sequences are SGHRS and YFSETQ. The CDR3 sequence is 16 residues long. V lost 4 bases, J lost 6 bases, and 11 bases stayed unmatched.

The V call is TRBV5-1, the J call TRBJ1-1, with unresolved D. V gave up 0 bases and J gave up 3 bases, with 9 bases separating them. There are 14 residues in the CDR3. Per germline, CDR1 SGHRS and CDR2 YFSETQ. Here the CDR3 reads CASSLVFGDTEAFF. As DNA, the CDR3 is TGCGCCAGCAGCTTGGTTTTCGGGGACACTGAAGCTTTCTTT.

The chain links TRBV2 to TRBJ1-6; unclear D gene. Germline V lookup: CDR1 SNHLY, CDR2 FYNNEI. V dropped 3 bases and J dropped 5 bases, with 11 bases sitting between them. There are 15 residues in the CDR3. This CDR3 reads CASSERPRNNSPLHF. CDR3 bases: TGTGCCAGCAGTGAGAGGCCTCGGAATAATTCACCCCTCCACTTT.

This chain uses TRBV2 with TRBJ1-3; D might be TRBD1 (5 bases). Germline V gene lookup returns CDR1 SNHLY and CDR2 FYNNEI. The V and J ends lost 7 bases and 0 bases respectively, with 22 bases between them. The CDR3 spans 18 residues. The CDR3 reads CASNPSQGSSSSGNTIYF. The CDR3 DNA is TGTGCCAGCAACCCCTCCCAGGGCTCCTCTAGCTCTGGAAACACCATATATTTT. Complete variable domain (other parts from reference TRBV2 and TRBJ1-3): EPEVTQTPSHQVTQMGQEVILRCVPISNHLYFYWYRQILGQKVEFLVSFYNNEISEKSEIFDDQFSVERPDGSNFTLKIRSTKLEDSAMYFCASNPSQGSSSSGNTIYFGEGSWLTVV.

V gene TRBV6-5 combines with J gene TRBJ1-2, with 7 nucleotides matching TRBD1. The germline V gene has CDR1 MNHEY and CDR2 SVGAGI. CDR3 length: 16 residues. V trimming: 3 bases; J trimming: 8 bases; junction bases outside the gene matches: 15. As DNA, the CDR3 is TGTGCCAGCAGTTATCCGCTAGGCAGGGGGATGTGGGGCTACACCTTC. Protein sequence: CASSYPLGRGMWGYTF.

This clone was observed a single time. The DNA for the CDR3 is TGTGCCAGCAGCGTAGCCGGTTACAATGAGCAGTTCTTC. Its protein product is CASSVAGYNEQFF. J is TRBJ2-1 and V is TRBV9; D is ambiguous. The CDR3 extends over 13 amino acids. Germline CDR1 is SGDLS and CDR2 is YYNGEE. V lost 0 bases and J lost 4, with 5 bases in between.

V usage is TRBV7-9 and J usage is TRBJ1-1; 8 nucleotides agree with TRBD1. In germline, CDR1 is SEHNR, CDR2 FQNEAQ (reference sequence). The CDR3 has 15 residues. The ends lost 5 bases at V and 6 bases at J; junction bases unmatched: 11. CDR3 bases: TGTGCCAGCAGCCCCGGTCGGCAGGGGGCTTCTGAAGCTTTCTTT. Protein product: CASSPGRQGASEAFF.

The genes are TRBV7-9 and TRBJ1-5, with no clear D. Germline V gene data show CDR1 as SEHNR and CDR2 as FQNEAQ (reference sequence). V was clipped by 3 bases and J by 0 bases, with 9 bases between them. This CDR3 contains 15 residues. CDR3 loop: CASSLGGNSNQPQHF. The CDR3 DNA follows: TGTGCCAGCAGCTTGGGAGGGAATAGCAATCAGCCCCAGCATTTT.